A selection of T cell receptor beta chains follows, all from one sample in a study of blood T cell repertoires in COVID-19. Profiled with immunoSEQ multiplex PCR; TCRdb holds only in-frame clones, not every one. Among hundreds of thousands of clones listed, approximately 89% were seen once. The sequencing input was peripheral blood. The receptors shown here come from a woman in her 30s who had recovered from COVID-19. Each CDR3 is given with its conserved first and last residue. D genes are given only for firm matches. The size entry is marked missing in some rows and otherwise reads once, few, many or a size class.

d_call | j_call | clone_size | v_call | cdr3_nt | cdr3_aa
- | TRBJ2-7 | - | TRBV28 | TGTGCCAGCAGTTTTGGCGGACTGGACTACGAGCAGTACTTC | CASSFGGLDYEQYF
- | TRBJ1-2 | - | TRBV5-4 | TGTGCCAGCAGCTTTCTCCAGAATGTAAACTATGGCTACACCTTC | CASSFLQNVNYGYTF
- | TRBJ1-1 | - | TRBV19 | TGTGCCAGTAGTGAGGGTGTGGGAGCTTTCTTT | CASSEGVGAFF
- | TRBJ2-1 | - | TRBV7-9 | TGTGCCAGCAGCTCGATTCGGGGTTTAGGGTACAATGAGCAGTTCTTC | CASSSIRGLGYNEQFF
TRBD2 | TRBJ2-1 | - | TRBV28 | TGTGCCAGCAGCTCGCTCCCCGGGACTACAAACAATGAGCAGTTCTTC | CASSSLPGTTNNEQFF
TRBD1 | TRBJ2-6 | - | TRBV7-9 | TGTGCCAGCAGCTCGGACAGGGGAGGCTCTGGGGCCAACGTCCTGACTTTC | CASSSDRGGSGANVLTF
TRBD1 | TRBJ2-5 | once | TRBV5-4 | TGTGCCAGCAGCCCAAGGGCAGGGGGCATCCAAGAGACCCAGTACTTC | CASSPRAGGIQETQYF
- | TRBJ2-6 | many | TRBV29-1 | TGCAGCGTTGGGGGACAAGGGGCCAACGTCCTGACTTTC | CSVGGQGANVLTF
TRBD2 | TRBJ2-3 | - | TRBV29-1 | TGCAGCGTTGAAGCGGGGGGATCCGATACGCAGTATTTT | CSVEAGGSDTQYF
- | TRBJ1-1 | - | TRBV19 | TGTGCCAGTAGTATCGCCGGCACAGCGAACACTGAAGCTTTCTTT | CASSIAGTANTEAFF
- | TRBJ2-1 | - | TRBV9 | TGTGCCAGCAGCGTAGGAGGGAGGTCCTACAATGAGCAGTTCTTC | CASSVGGRSYNEQFF
TRBD1 | TRBJ1-2 | - | TRBV6-2/TRBV6-3 | TGTGCCAGCAGTTACTGGGGACAGAATTCCTATGGCTACACCTTC | CASSYWGQNSYGYTF
TRBD2 | TRBJ2-2 | - | TRBV7-7 | TGTGCCAGCAGCCCATACGGGGGGGCGGTCACCGGGGAGCTGTTTTTT | CASSPYGGAVTGELFF
- | TRBJ2-1 | - | TRBV6-1 | TGTGCCAGCAGTGAACAGGCGGAGGGTGAGCAGTTCTTC | CASSEQAEGEQFF
TRBD1 | TRBJ1-4 | - | TRBV15 | TGTGCCACCAGCAGGGACAGGGACGAAAAACTGTTTTTT | CATSRDRDEKLFF
- | TRBJ2-1 | - | TRBV6-2/TRBV6-3 | TGTGCCAGCAGTTATAGGAGGTACAATGAGCAGTTCTTC | CASSYRRYNEQFF
TRBD1 | TRBJ2-1 | few | TRBV6-2/TRBV6-3 | TGTGCCAGCAGTCTTAACGGACAGGGGTACAATGAGCAGTTCTTC | CASSLNGQGYNEQFF
- | TRBJ1-4 | - | TRBV15 | TGTGCCACCAGTTCGACCCCCCTCGGGGGGGAAAAACTGTTTTTT | CATSSTPLGGEKLFF